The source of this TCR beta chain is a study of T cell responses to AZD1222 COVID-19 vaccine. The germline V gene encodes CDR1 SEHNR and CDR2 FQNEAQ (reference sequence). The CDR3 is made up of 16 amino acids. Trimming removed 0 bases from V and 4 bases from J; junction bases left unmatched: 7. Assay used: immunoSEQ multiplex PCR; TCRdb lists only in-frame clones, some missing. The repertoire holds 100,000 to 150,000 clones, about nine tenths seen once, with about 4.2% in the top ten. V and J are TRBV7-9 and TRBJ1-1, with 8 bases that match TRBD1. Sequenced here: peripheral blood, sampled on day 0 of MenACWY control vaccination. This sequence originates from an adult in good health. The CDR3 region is CASSLAGRGRVTEAFF. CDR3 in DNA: TGTGCCAGCAGCTTAGCGGGCAGGGGGCGAGTCACTGAAGCTTTCTTT. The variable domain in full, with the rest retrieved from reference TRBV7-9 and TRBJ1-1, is DTGVSQNPRHKITKRGQNVTFRCDPISEHNRLYWYRQTLGQGPEFLTYFQNEAQLEKSRLLSDRFSAERPKGSFSTLEIQRTEQGDSAMYLCASSLAGRGRVTEAFFGQGTRLTVV.